This TCR beta chain was retrieved from a study of blood T cell repertoires in COVID-19. Study summary: From the United States, Italy and Spain came samples of acute and convalescent COVID-19. PBMCs, B-cell-depleted T cells, or T cells were the source of the cDNA or gDNA that made up the material.

In the authors' workflow: Amplification with reference gene primers provided the estimates of nucleated cell counts. Generated by immunoSEQ multiplex PCR, the TCRdb table keeps only in-frame clones and is missing some. For V, J and clone size, that table is used; D and trimming come from the DNA. The sample has more than 350,000 clones, approximately 87% seen once. Clinical history reported by participants formed the basis on which cohorts were assigned. The V end was cut by 0 bases, the J end by 3 bases, with 12 bases between. This CDR3 is 15 amino acids long. CDR1 is LGHNA, CDR2 YSLEER, per germline.

The TCR comes from a woman between 45 and 65 years old who had recovered from COVID-19. Sample: PBMCs or T cells enriched from blood (not recorded which). The genes are TRBV4-3 and TRBJ2-7; D may be TRBD2 (6 bases). The DNA of the CDR3 is TGCGCCAGCAGCCAAGAACGCGGGGTGAGCTACGAGCAGTACTTC. Amino acid sequence: CASSQERGVSYEQYF.